The clone carrying this T cell receptor beta chain was found a few times. Its antigen is as yet unknown. This entry comes from a study of blood T cells in healthy people across ages. Study-level findings and limits: Higher naive T cell percentage went strongly together with higher TCR beta diversity. It was held that the diversity estimates obtained from one million T cells were underestimates.

A second PCR, run for roughly 7 to 12 cycles, used a sample-barcoded 5' primer plus a J-beta primer mix. The yield of each sample was at least 2.5 million CDR3-containing paired-end reads. Using its own MiXCR run on the 5' RACE reads, TCRdb lists one record per CDR3 protein. The data show about 1.5 million distinct CDR3 sequences, roughly 43% seen once. The germline gives CDR1 MNHEY, CDR2 SVGAGI. V was clipped by 0 bases and J by 5 bases, with 7 bases between them. The CDR3 covers 13 residues. The sequence was collected from a woman younger than 35 in good health. The sample consisted of blood. V usage is TRBV6-5 and J usage is TRBJ1-1; D is ambiguous. In DNA form, the CDR3 reads TGTGCCAGCAGTTACTCGATACTGACTGAAGCTTTCTTT. Its translation: CASSYSILTEAFF.